This T cell receptor beta chain was profiled in a study of cytomegalovirus exposure and HLA in healthy donors. Study observations and caveats: Associated with cytomegalovirus, according to the listing, were around 160 TCR beta chains. The study reported that TCR beta sequences accurately predicted HLA-A and HLA-B alleles in most subjects. In vitro assays verified that three CMV-associated chains recognized CMV antigens specifically. Data from an earlier analysis indicated that most TCR beta V segments were productive either about 87% or about 30% of the time.

The CDR3 covers 14 residues. Germline assignment: CDR1 MNHEY and CDR2 SVGAGI. V was clipped by 5 bases and J by 5 bases, with 15 bases between them. PCR involved 60 Vbeta and 13 Jbeta primers. This table comes from immunoSEQ multiplex PCR, and its TCRdb copy is limited to in-frame clones, with some not included. This sample's clone table lists roughly 57,000 clones. A word on this clone: Its target is not known.

Sequenced sample: PBMCs. V gene TRBV6-5 combines with J gene TRBJ2-5, with D tentatively TRBD1 or TRBD2 (5 bases each). This TCR was sampled from a woman aged 25-40 years in good health and CMV-seropositive. The CDR3 DNA follows: TGTGCCAGCAGTGACTACCCACCAGGGGAGACCCAGTACTTC. Protein sequence: CASSDYPPGETQYF.